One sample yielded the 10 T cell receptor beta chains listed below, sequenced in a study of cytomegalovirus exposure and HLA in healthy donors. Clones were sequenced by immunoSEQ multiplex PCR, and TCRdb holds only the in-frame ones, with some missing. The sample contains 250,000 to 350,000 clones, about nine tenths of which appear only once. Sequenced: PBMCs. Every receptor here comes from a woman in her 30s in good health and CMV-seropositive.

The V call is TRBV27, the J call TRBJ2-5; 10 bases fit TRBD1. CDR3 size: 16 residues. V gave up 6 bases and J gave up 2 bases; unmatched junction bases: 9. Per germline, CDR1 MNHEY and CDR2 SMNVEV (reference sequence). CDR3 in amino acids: CASSLTGGLGQETQYF. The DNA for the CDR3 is TGTGCCAGCAGCCTGACAGGGGGCTTGGGTCAAGAGACCCAGTACTTC.

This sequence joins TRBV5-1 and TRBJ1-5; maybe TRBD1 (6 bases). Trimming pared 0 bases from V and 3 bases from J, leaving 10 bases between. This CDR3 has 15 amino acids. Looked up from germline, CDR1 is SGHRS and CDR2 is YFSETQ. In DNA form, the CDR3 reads TGCGCCAGCAGCTTGGACGGGACAAACAATCAGCCCCAGCATTTT. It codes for CASSLDGTNNQPQHF.

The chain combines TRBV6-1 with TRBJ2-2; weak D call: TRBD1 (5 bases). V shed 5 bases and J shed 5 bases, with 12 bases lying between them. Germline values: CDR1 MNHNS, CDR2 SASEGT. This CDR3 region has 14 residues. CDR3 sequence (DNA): TGTGCCAGCAGTTTGGCAGGGTTTACCGGGGAGCTGTTTTTT. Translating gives CASSLAGFTGELFF.

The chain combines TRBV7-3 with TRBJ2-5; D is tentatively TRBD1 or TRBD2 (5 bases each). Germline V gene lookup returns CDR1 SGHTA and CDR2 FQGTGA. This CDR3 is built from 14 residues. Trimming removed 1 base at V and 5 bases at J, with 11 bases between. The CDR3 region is CASSLNGGVETQYF. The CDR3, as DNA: TGTGCCAGCAGCTTAAATGGGGGAGTGGAGACCCAGTACTTC.

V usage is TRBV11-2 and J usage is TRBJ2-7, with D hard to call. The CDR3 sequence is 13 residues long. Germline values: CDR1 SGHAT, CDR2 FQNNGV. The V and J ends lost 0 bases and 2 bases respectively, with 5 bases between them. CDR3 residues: CASSLDMPYEQYF. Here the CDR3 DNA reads TGTGCCAGCAGCTTAGATATGCCCTACGAGCAGTACTTC.

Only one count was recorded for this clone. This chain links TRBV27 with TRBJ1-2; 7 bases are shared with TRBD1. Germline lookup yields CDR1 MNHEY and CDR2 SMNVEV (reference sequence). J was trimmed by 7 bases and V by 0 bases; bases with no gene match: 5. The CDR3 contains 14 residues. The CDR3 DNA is TGTGCCAGCAGTTTATCGATTGAGGGGGCTGGCTACACCTTC. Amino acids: CASSLSIEGAGYTF.

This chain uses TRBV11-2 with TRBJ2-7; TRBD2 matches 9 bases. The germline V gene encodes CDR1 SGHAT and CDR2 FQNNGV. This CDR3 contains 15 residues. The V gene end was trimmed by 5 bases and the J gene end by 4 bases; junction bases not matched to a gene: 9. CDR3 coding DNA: TGTGCCAGCAGCCCCGTCGGCGGGGGGGCGTACGAGCAGTACTTC. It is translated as CASSPVGGGAYEQYF.

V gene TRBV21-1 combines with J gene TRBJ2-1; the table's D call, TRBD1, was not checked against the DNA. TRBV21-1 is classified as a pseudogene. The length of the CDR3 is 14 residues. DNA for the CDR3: TGTGCCAGGGGCTCTTGCGAATTCTACAATGAGCAGTTCTTC. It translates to CARGSCEFYNEQFF.

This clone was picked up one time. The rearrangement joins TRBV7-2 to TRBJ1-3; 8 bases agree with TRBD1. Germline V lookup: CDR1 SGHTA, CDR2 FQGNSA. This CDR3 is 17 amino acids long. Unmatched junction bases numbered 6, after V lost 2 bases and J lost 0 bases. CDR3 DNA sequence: TGTGCCAGCAGCTTAATCCGGGACAGGAACTCTGGAAACACCATATATTTT. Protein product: CASSLIRDRNSGNTIYF.

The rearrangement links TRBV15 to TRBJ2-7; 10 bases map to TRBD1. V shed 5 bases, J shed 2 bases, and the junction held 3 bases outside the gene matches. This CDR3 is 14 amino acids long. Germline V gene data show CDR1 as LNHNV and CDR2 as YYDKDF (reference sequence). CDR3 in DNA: TGTGCCACCAGCGCCGGACAGGGGGCCTACGAGCAGTACTTC. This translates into CATSAGQGAYEQYF.